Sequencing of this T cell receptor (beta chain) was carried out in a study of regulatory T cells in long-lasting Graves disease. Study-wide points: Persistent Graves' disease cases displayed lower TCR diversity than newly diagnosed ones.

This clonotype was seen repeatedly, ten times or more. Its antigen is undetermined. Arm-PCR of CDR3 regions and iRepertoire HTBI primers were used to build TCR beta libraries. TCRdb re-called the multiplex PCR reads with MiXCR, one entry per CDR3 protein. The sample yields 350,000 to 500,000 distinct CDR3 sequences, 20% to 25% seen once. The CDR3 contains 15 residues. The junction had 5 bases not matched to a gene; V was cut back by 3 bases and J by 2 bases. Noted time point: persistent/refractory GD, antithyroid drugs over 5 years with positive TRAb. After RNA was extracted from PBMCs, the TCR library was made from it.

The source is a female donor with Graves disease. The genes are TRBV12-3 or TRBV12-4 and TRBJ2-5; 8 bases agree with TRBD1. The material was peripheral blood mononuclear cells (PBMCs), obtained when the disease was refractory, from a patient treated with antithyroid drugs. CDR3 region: CASSLGTGSQETQYF. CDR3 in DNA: TGTGCCAGCAGTTTGGGGACAGGTTCTCAAGAGACCCAGTACTTC.